This TCR beta chain was identified during a study of metastatic and nonmetastatic thyroid tumors. As for the study in general: Comparison of repertoires was carried out across blood and tumor or nodule tissue from malignant and benign thyroid patients. Study-level points and caveats: TCR beta diversity was reportedly significantly higher in malignant thyroid tumors than benign nodules, in blood and tumor.

This clone was observed a single time. Its specificity is not known. As processed by the authors: To classify distant metastasis in papillary thyroid cancer, a model was built from CDR3 differences across clinicopathological groups. TCRdb re-processed the PCR reads through MiXCR. V and J calls and clone size were set by TCRdb, not the authors. The sample contains about 32,000 clones, around 25% of which appear only once. Treatment of any kind had been given to no patient before thyroid surgery. CDR3 length: 15 residues. Germline CDR1 and CDR2: DFQATT and SNEGSKA (reference sequence). Unmatched junction bases numbered 12, after V lost 1 base and J lost 9 bases.

This chain connects TRBV20-1 to TRBJ1-2; 9 nucleotides align to TRBD1. Input material: blood. This receptor was identified in a female donor with papillary thyroid cancer or a benign thyroid nodule (not recorded which). Some clones in this sample may be carry-over from other donors' samples. CDR3 nucleotides: TGCAGTGCTAGAGTTCCGGTGGGACAGGGTGGGTGCTACACCTTC. As protein: CSARVPVGQGGCYTF.